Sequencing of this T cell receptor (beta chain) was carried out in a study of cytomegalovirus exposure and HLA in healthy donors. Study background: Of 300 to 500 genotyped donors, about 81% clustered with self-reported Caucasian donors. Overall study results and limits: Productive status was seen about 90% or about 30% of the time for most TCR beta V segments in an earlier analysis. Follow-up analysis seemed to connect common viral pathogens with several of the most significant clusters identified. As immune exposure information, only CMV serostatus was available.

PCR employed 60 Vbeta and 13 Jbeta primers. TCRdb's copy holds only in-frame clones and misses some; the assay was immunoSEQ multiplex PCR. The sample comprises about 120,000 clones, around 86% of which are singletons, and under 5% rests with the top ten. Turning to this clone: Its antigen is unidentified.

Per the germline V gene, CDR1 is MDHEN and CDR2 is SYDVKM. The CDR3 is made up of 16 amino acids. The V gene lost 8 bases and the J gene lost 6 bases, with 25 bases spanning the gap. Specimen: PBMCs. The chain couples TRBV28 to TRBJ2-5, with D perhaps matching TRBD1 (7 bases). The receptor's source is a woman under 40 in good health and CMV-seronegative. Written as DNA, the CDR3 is TGTGCCAGCGGACTCAAGGAGGGGGCGCCCTGGAAGACCCAGTACTTC. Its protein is CASGLKEGAPWKTQYF.